The 32 T cell receptor beta chains below all came from one sample that was sequenced in a study of blood T cell repertoires in COVID-19. Sequencing used immunoSEQ multiplex PCR; TCRdb keeps in-frame clones, though not all of them. The sample records around 280,000 clones, around 88% being singletons. Sequencing was performed on peripheral blood. Every receptor here comes from a woman in her twenties or thirties who had recovered from COVID-19.

This clone has only a few counts. The sample has other DNA sequences that encode this CDR3 too. The chain has TRBV5-1 and TRBJ2-5; 8 nucleotides match TRBD1. J was trimmed by 1 base and V by 1 base; bases with no gene match: 0. Germline lookup yields CDR1 SGHRS and CDR2 YFSETQ. The CDR3 loop spans 14 amino acids. The CDR3, as DNA: TGCGCCAGCAGCTTGACAGGGGGCCAAGAGACCCAGTACTTC. Translation gives CASSLTGGQETQYF.

The rearrangement joins TRBV5-1 to TRBJ1-2, with TRBD1 identical over 7 bases. The V segment lost 4 bases and the J segment 8 bases; nucleotides outside the gene matches: 11. Germline V gives CDR1 SGHRS, CDR2 YFSETQ. The CDR3 is 14 residues long. The CDR3 DNA sequence: TGCGCCAGCAGCGAGGAAGGGGGCTCGAGGGGCTACACCTTC. Its translation is CASSEEGGSRGYTF.

The chain recombines TRBV30 with TRBJ1-2; weak D call: TRBD1 (5 bases). Germline V gene data show CDR1 as GTSNPN and CDR2 as SVGIG (reference sequence). V was pared by 2 bases and J by 4 bases, with 14 bases between. The CDR3 has 14 amino acids. The CDR3 region is CAWSKDSLTYGYTF. CDR3 nucleotide sequence: TGTGCCTGGAGTAAAGACAGTCTCACCTATGGCTACACCTTC.

The CDR3 nucleotides read TGCAGTGCTCAAACCTACGAGCAGTACTTC. Amino acid sequence: CSAQTYEQYF. The chain has TRBV20-1 and TRBJ2-7, with no clear D. Germline CDR1 is DFQATT and CDR2 is SNEGSKA (reference sequence). This CDR3 has 10 residues. Trimming cost V 5 bases and J 2 bases, with 4 bases left between them.

J is TRBJ2-1 and V is TRBV19, with a tentative D call TRBD1 (5 bases). The CDR3 is 14 residues long. Germline assignment: CDR1 LNHDA and CDR2 SQIVND (reference sequence). V lost 7 bases and J 3 bases, leaving 13 bases between the germline ends. The CDR3 loop reads CASKGQGFYNEQFF. CDR3 DNA: TGTGCCAGTAAGGGGCAGGGCTTCTACAATGAGCAGTTCTTC.

This chain connects TRBV10-3 to TRBJ1-1, with D perhaps matching TRBD1 (5 bases). From germline, CDR1 is ENHRY and CDR2 SYGVKD. V was pared by 0 bases and J by 5 bases, with 19 bases between. This CDR3 is 17 amino acids long. For the CDR3, the DNA is TGTGCCATCAGTGAGTCGAAAGGGGATGATAGGAAAACTGAAGCTTTCTTT. As protein: CAISESKGDDRKTEAFF.

CDR3: CASSRPGPYEQYF. The CDR3 region has the DNA TGTGCCAGCAGCCGACCGGGTCCCTACGAGCAGTACTTC. V is TRBV3-1 (or the pseudogene TRBV3-2) and J is TRBJ2-7; D gene uncertain. V was shortened by 4 bases and J by 2 bases, with 9 bases between the two germline ends. Germline CDR1 LGHDT, CDR2 YNNKEL (reference sequence). This CDR3 contains 13 residues.

The rearrangement links TRBV10-2 to TRBJ1-4; 8 bases are shared with TRBD1. J was trimmed by 7 bases and V by 8 bases; bases with no gene match: 6. The CDR3 is 13 amino acids. Germline-derived CDR1 and CDR2 are WSHSY and SAAADI. The CDR3 protein is CASGDRRGEKLFF. The CDR3 nucleotides read TGCGCCAGCGGGGACAGGAGGGGTGAAAAACTGTTTTTT.

The V and J genes are TRBV11-1 and TRBJ1-2; 9 bases line up with TRBD1. The CDR3 has 14 amino acids. The V segment lost 5 bases and the J segment 4 bases; nucleotides outside the gene matches: 5. Germline V gene data show CDR1 as SGHAT and CDR2 as FQDESV (reference sequence). In DNA, the CDR3 is TGTGCCAGCAGCCACTCGACAGGGGGCTATGGCTACACCTTC. Translation: CASSHSTGGYGYTF.

The chain has TRBV6-2 or TRBV6-3 and TRBJ2-7, with D possibly TRBD1 on 5 matching bases. V lost 6 bases to trimming and J lost 2 bases, with 17 bases between them. Germline V CDR1 and CDR2: MNHEY, SVGEGT. The CDR3 is 15 residues long. In nucleotides, the CDR3 is TGTGCCAGCAGCCGGAACCGACAGCCGACCTACGAGCAGTACTTC. Translating gives CASSRNRQPTYEQYF.

The chain couples TRBV7-9 to TRBJ2-5, with D perhaps matching TRBD1 (5 bases). V was pared by 3 bases and J by 4 bases, with 18 bases between. CDR1 SEHNR and CDR2 FQNEAQ come from the germline V gene (reference sequence). The CDR3 totals 16 residues. The CDR3 DNA is TGTGCCAGCAGCTTTTACGCCTCAACAGGTGGAGAGACCCAGTACTTC. Translation gives CASSFYASTGGETQYF.

The table lists this clone with a count of one. J is TRBJ1-2 and V is TRBV13; D is perhaps TRBD1 (6 bases). Trimming pared 1 base from V and 2 bases from J, leaving 11 bases between. The CDR3 consists of 15 residues. CDR1 PRHDT and CDR2 FYEKMQ come from the germline V gene (reference sequence). The CDR3 spells CASSLARQANYGYTF. DNA of the CDR3: TGTGCCAGCAGCTTAGCTAGACAGGCAAACTATGGCTACACCTTC.

The V call is TRBV5-4, the J call TRBJ2-3; D is perhaps TRBD2 (6 bases). V shed 4 bases and J shed 0 bases, with 15 bases lying between them. In germline, CDR1 is SGHNT, CDR2 YYREEE (reference sequence). The CDR3 runs to 16 residues. CDR3 loop: CASSRTSSISTDTQYF. DNA for the CDR3: TGTGCCAGCAGCCGAACTAGCTCCATTAGCACAGATACGCAGTATTTT.

The chain joins TRBV4-1 to TRBJ2-1; 8 nucleotides align to TRBD2. This CDR3 spans 17 amino acids. Trimming at V came to 2 bases and at J to 1 base, leaving 7 bases not matched to a gene. Germline V gene sequence: CDR1 MGHRA, CDR2 YSYEKL. DNA of the CDR3: TGCGCCAGCAGCCAAACATTAGCGGGGCAATCCTACAATGAGCAGTTCTTC. Protein sequence: CASSQTLAGQSYNEQFF.

In this sample, this clone turned up once. This chain connects TRBV4-1 to TRBJ1-6, with 9 bases aligning to TRBD1. Trimming took 1 base from V and 10 from J; bases not matched to a gene: 11. The CDR3 loop spans 17 amino acids. Looked up from germline, CDR1 is MGHRA and CDR2 is YSYEKL. The CDR3 DNA follows: TGCGCCAGCAGCCAAGGGACGAGACAGGGGGTGGGATCACCCCTCCACTTT. Translation: CASSQGTRQGVGSPLHF.

The chain employs TRBV7-8 and TRBJ2-4; D might be TRBD1 (7 bases). The germline V and J ends were trimmed by 2 bases and 10 bases, with 15 bases remaining between them. Germline V lookup: CDR1 SGHVS, CDR2 FQNEAQ. The length of the CDR3 is 14 residues. CDR3 in amino acids: CASSLIGRGEIQYF. CDR3 DNA: TGTGCCAGCAGCTTAATCGGCAGGGGGGAGATTCAGTACTTC.

The CDR3 sequence: CAWSDGGQDTEAFF. The CDR3 DNA reads TGTGCCTGGAGTGACGGGGGACAGGACACTGAAGCTTTCTTT. The rearrangement joins TRBV30 to TRBJ1-1, with 8 nucleotides matching TRBD1. CDR1 and CDR2 from the germline V gene are GTSNPN and SVGIG (reference sequence). This CDR3 comprises 14 residues. The V and J ends lost 1 base and 3 bases, in that order; junction bases with no gene match: 4.

Note on this clone: Other DNA sequences in this specimen translate into the identical CDR3. This chain uses TRBV7-2 with TRBJ1-2; no reliable D call. CDR1 and CDR2 from the germline V gene are SGHTA and FQGNSA. Trimming pared 1 base from V and 7 bases from J, leaving 10 bases between. CDR3 length: 13 residues. The CDR3 nucleotides are TGTGCCAGCAGCTTAGATGGCCTTTCTGGCTACACCTTC. This translates into CASSLDGLSGYTF. The full variable domain, in which reference TRBV7-2 and TRBJ1-2 provide the parts outside the CDR3, is GAGVSQSPSNKVTEKGKDVELRCDPISGHTALYWYRQSLGQGLEFLIYFQGNSAPDKSGLPSDRFSAERTGGSVSTLTIQRTQQEDSAVYLCASSLDGLSGYTFGSGTRLTVV.

The rearrangement links TRBV6-5 to TRBJ1-1; unclear D gene. The CDR3 length is 10 residues. Germline assignment: CDR1 MNHEY and CDR2 SVGAGI. The V and J ends lost 10 bases and 8 bases respectively, with 11 bases between them. In nucleotides, the CDR3 is TGTGCCACCCACTTTTTCGAAGCTTTCTTT. Its translation is CATHFFEAFF.

The chain joins TRBV6-5 to TRBJ2-1; 10 nucleotides line up with TRBD2. Per the germline V gene, CDR1 is MNHEY and CDR2 is SVGAGI. V was clipped by 5 bases and J by 4 bases; unmatched bases: 5. The CDR3 length is 15 residues. CDR3 bases: TGTGCCAGCAGTCCTACTAGCGGGACTTACAATGAGCAGTTCTTC. Its translation: CASSPTSGTYNEQFF.

This chain uses TRBV4-3 with TRBJ2-7; 10 nucleotides agree with TRBD1. V trimming: 3 bases; J trimming: 3 bases; junction bases outside the gene matches: 5. Germline V gives CDR1 LGHNA, CDR2 YSLEER. This CDR3 has 15 residues. CDR3 DNA: TGCGCCAGCAGCCATTTGACAGGGGGCCTCTACGAGCAGTACTTC. Encoded protein: CASSHLTGGLYEQYF.

The chain carries TRBV11-2 and TRBJ1-3; D remains unclear. Between the trimmed V and J ends, which lost 1 base and 2 bases, there was a span of 12 bases. This CDR3 has 16 residues. The germline V gene encodes CDR1 SGHAT and CDR2 FQNNGV. CDR3 nucleotides: TGTGCCAGCAGCTTAGTCGTGCCTGCGGCTGGAAACACCATATATTTT. Translating gives CASSLVVPAAGNTIYF.

V gene TRBV18 combines with J gene TRBJ1-3; TRBD1 might be the D (5 bases). This CDR3 comprises 16 residues. The germline V gene has CDR1 KGHSH and CDR2 LQKENI. Deletions cut 0 bases from V and 4 bases from J, with 13 bases between. In DNA, the CDR3 is TGTGCCAGCTCACCACCCCGCAGGGTTTCGGGAAACACCATATATTTT. As protein: CASSPPRRVSGNTIYF.

In its sample, this clone was seen a few times. This chain connects TRBV7-9 to TRBJ2-7, with 8 bases matching TRBD1. The CDR3 loop spans 16 amino acids. Germline V gene data show CDR1 as SEHNR and CDR2 as FQNEAQ (reference sequence). The V gene end was trimmed by 6 bases and the J gene end by 2 bases; junction bases not matched to a gene: 12. This CDR3 reads CASSFSGTGNPYEQYF. CDR3 DNA sequence: TGTGCCAGCAGTTTCTCCGGGACAGGAAATCCCTACGAGCAGTACTTC. Full variable domain (rest looked up from reference TRBV7-9 and TRBJ2-7): DTGVSQNPRHKITKRGQNVTFRCDPISEHNRLYWYRQTLGQGPEFLTYFQNEAQLEKSRLLSDRFSAERPKGSFSTLEIQRTEQGDSAMYLCASSFSGTGNPYEQYFGPGTRLTVT.

V gene TRBV7-3 combines with J gene TRBJ2-3, with D tentatively TRBD2 (6 bases). This CDR3 is built from 12 residues. Trimming removed 3 bases at V and 8 bases at J, with 9 bases between. Germline loops: CDR1 SGHTA, CDR2 FQGTGA. The CDR3 coding sequence is TGTGCCAGCAGCTTGATCGGGGGTACGCAGTATTTT. It specifies CASSLIGGTQYF.

This chain links TRBV5-5 with TRBJ1-2; tentatively, D is TRBD1 (6 bases). Germline V gives CDR1 SGHKS, CDR2 YYEKEE (reference sequence). The CDR3 length is 14 residues. Trimming left V 0 bases short and J 3 bases short, with 9 bases between. The CDR3 reads CASSLASGDYGYTF. DNA of the CDR3: TGTGCCAGCAGCTTGGCGTCAGGGGACTATGGCTACACCTTC.

The V call is TRBV4-1, the J call TRBJ2-5, with D unclear. Looked up from germline, CDR1 is MGHRA and CDR2 is YSYEKL. The CDR3 totals 13 residues. V was clipped by 1 base and J by 2 bases, with 5 bases between them. The CDR3 nucleotides read TGCGCCAGCAGCCAAGTTCCTCAAGAGACCCAGTACTTC. The encoded protein is CASSQVPQETQYF.

The chain is built from TRBV14 and TRBJ2-7; no firm D call. The germline V gene encodes CDR1 SGHDN and CDR2 FVKESK. Trimming cost V 4 bases and J 0 bases, with 7 bases left between them. This CDR3 has 13 amino acids. CDR3 residues: CASSLSTSYEQYF. The CDR3 DNA sequence: TGTGCCAGCAGCCTTTCTACCTCCTACGAGCAGTACTTC.

This chain links TRBV10-2 with TRBJ2-7; D remains unclear. The CDR3 is 13 amino acids. V was cut by 3 bases and J by 2 bases, with 8 bases left in between. Germline lookup yields CDR1 WSHSY and CDR2 SAAADI. The CDR3 region is CASSETVTYEQYF. The CDR3 DNA reads TGCGCCAGCAGTGAAACGGTTACCTACGAGCAGTACTTC.

This clone was detected a few times. Other DNA sequences in this sample translate to the same CDR3. The rearrangement links TRBV7-9 to TRBJ2-2; 8 nucleotides align to TRBD1. Trimming took 3 bases from V and 4 from J; bases not matched to a gene: 1. This CDR3 spans 14 amino acids. Germline V lookup: CDR1 SEHNR, CDR2 FQNEAQ (reference sequence). The CDR3 here is CASSLDRATGELFF. The DNA for the CDR3 is TGTGCCAGCAGCTTGGACAGGGCCACCGGGGAGCTGTTTTTT.

The chain has TRBV6-5 and TRBJ2-1, with TRBD2 matching over 7 bases. The CDR3 runs 15 residues. CDR1 and CDR2 from the germline V gene are MNHEY and SVGAGI. After removal of 6 bases from V and 0 bases from J, the junction contained 5 bases not matched to a gene. In DNA form, the CDR3 reads TGTGCCAGCAGACCTAGCGGAAGCTCCTACAATGAGCAGTTCTTC. Its translation: CASRPSGSSYNEQFF.

This clone was seen just once. The chain uses TRBV5-6 and TRBJ1-5; D is uncertain. The germline gives CDR1 SGHDT, CDR2 YYEEEE. V shed 2 bases and J shed 1 base, with 10 bases lying between them. The CDR3 is made up of 15 amino acids. CDR3 in amino acids: CASSLMTGSNQPQHF. The DNA of the CDR3 is TGTGCCAGCAGCTTAATGACTGGGAGCAATCAGCCCCAGCATTTT.